The 14 T cell receptor beta chains presented below share a single source sample, sequenced in a study of radiation and T cells in renal cell carcinoma. Specified time point: baseline pretreatment blood. Treatment defined: 15 Gy SBRT to primary tumor, nephrectomy 4 weeks later. The assay was immunoSEQ multiplex PCR, and TCRdb's table has in-frame clones only and misses some. The sample has about 95,000 clones; 80% to 90% are singletons. Sequences were derived from blood, sampled from a patient whose treatment included radiotherapy and nephrectomy. The receptors here all came from a man aged 50 to 60 with renal cell carcinoma.

The chain is built from TRBV28 and TRBJ1-3, with unresolved D. CDR1 MDHEN and CDR2 SYDVKM come from the germline V gene. Trimming took 5 bases from V and 0 from J, leaving 8 bases between them. The CDR3 contains 14 residues. The CDR3 loop reads CASSTANSGNTIYF. Here the CDR3 DNA reads TGTGCCAGCAGTACAGCCAACTCTGGAAACACCATATATTTT.

The chain recombines TRBV29-1 with TRBJ2-7; 10 bases are a match to TRBD1. The CDR3 is 13 amino acids. Losses at the gene ends were 6 bases for V and 0 bases for J; bases not matched to a gene: 2. Germline assignment: CDR1 SQVTM and CDR2 ANQGSEA. The CDR3 DNA reads as TGCAGCGTAGGGACAGGGGCCTCCTACGAGCAGTACTTC. It is translated as CSVGTGASYEQYF.

The gene calls are TRBV6-5 and TRBJ2-1, with 8 bases aligning to TRBD1. Per germline, CDR1 MNHEY and CDR2 SVGAGI. The ends lost 4 bases at V and 12 bases at J; junction bases unmatched: 14. This CDR3 spans 15 amino acids. The CDR3 DNA sequence: TGTGCCAGCAGTTCCCAAAGAAGGACAGGGATCGGGCAGTTCTTC. Its protein is CASSSQRRTGIGQFF.

The rearrangement joins TRBV27 to TRBJ1-5; D call uncertain. This CDR3 has 14 amino acids. Germline V gene data show CDR1 as MNHEY and CDR2 as SMNVEV (reference sequence). Trimming stripped 7 bases from V and 1 base from J, with 11 bases between. In nucleotides, the CDR3 is TGTGCCAGCACCGACCTCAAGAGCAATCAGCCCCAGCATTTT. Translated: CASTDLKSNQPQHF.

This sequence joins TRBV6-1 and TRBJ1-6; a weak D match, TRBD1 (6 bases). Germline CDR1 MNHNS, CDR2 SASEGT. With 4 bases removed from V and 9 bases from J, the gap between germline ends came to 10 bases. This CDR3 is 13 amino acids long. CDR3 DNA: TGTGCCAGCAGTGGGACAGAAGGTTCACCCCTCCACTTT. It codes for CASSGTEGSPLHF.

The chain is built from TRBV28 and TRBJ1-3; D is unclear. With 5 bases removed from V and 7 bases from J, the gap between germline ends came to 12 bases. Germline values: CDR1 MDHEN, CDR2 SYDVKM. CDR3 length equals 13 residues. CDR3 protein: CASSGEGVNTIYF. The CDR3 nucleotides read TGTGCCAGCAGTGGCGAGGGAGTCAACACCATATATTTT.

The CDR3 DNA sequence: TGCGCCAGCAGCCCCTCGACAGGGGGTGAGGCTGAAGCTTTCTTT. Amino acid sequence: CASSPSTGGEAEAFF. V gene TRBV5-1 combines with J gene TRBJ1-1; 9 bases map to TRBD1. CDR1 and CDR2 (germline): SGHRS, YFSETQ. With V trimmed by 4 bases and J by 6 bases, 10 bases remained unmatched. The length of the CDR3 is 15 residues.

The chain recombines TRBV28 with TRBJ1-5; 8 bases match TRBD1. Germline trimming cut 4 bases from V and 5 bases from J; bases unmatched to any gene: 4. This CDR3 contains 14 residues. Germline V gene sequence: CDR1 MDHEN, CDR2 SYDVKM. The CDR3 DNA is TGTGCCAGCAGTTCAGGACAGGGCGATCAGCCCCAGCATTTT. The encoded protein is CASSSGQGDQPQHF.

This sequence joins TRBV4-1 and TRBJ1-4, with TRBD1 matching over 10 bases. V gave up 4 bases and J gave up 0 bases; unmatched junction bases: 8. There are 18 residues in the CDR3. Per the germline V gene, CDR1 is MGHRA and CDR2 is YSYEKL. Here the CDR3 reads CASSLGQGGTATNEKLFF. CDR3 DNA sequence: TGCGCCAGCAGCCTTGGACAGGGGGGCACTGCAACTAATGAAAAACTGTTTTTT.

The chain couples TRBV29-1 to TRBJ2-5, with a tentative D call TRBD2 (7 bases). V dropped 6 bases and J dropped 5 bases, with 13 bases sitting between them. The CDR3 consists of 12 residues. From germline, CDR1 is SQVTM and CDR2 ANQGSEA. This CDR3 reads CSVSGGGETQYF. CDR3 bases: TGCAGCGTATCGGGGGGCGGGGAGACCCAGTACTTC.

CDR3 nucleotide sequence: TGTGCCAGCAGTGATTCAAGGGGGATGAACACTGAAGCTTTCTTT. This sequence encodes CASSDSRGMNTEAFF. The chain combines TRBV2 with TRBJ1-1, with D perhaps matching TRBD1 (6 bases). CDR3 length: 15 residues. V was trimmed by 3 bases and J by 0 bases, leaving 11 bases between them. Germline lookup yields CDR1 SNHLY and CDR2 FYNNEI.

V is TRBV19 and J is TRBJ2-1; D may be TRBD1 or TRBD2 (5 bases each). The CDR3 contains 14 residues. Looked up from germline, CDR1 is LNHDA and CDR2 is SQIVND (reference sequence). V gave up 9 bases and J gave up 5 bases, with 17 bases separating them. This chain's CDR3 is CASQLGTDDNEQFF. For the CDR3, the DNA is TGTGCCAGCCAGTTGGGGACGGACGACAATGAGCAGTTCTTC.

The chain has TRBV18 and TRBJ1-1; 9 bases agree with TRBD1. The CDR3 has 14 amino acids. J was trimmed by 6 bases and V by 2 bases; bases with no gene match: 4. The V gene's germline CDR1 is KGHSH and CDR2 LQKENI. For the CDR3, the DNA is TGTGCCAGCTCACCAGGGACAGGGAGGTCTGAAGCTTTCTTT. It translates to CASSPGTGRSEAFF.

The table lists this clone with a few counts. This chain uses TRBV4-2 with TRBJ1-2; a weak D match, TRBD1 (6 bases). The CDR3 totals 14 residues. Trimming left V 0 bases short and J 8 bases short, with 13 bases between. Per the germline V gene, CDR1 is LGHNA and CDR2 is YNFKEQ. CDR3 sequence: CASSQEQGAVGYTF. Written as DNA, the CDR3 is TGTGCCAGCAGCCAAGAACAGGGTGCGGTAGGCTACACCTTC.